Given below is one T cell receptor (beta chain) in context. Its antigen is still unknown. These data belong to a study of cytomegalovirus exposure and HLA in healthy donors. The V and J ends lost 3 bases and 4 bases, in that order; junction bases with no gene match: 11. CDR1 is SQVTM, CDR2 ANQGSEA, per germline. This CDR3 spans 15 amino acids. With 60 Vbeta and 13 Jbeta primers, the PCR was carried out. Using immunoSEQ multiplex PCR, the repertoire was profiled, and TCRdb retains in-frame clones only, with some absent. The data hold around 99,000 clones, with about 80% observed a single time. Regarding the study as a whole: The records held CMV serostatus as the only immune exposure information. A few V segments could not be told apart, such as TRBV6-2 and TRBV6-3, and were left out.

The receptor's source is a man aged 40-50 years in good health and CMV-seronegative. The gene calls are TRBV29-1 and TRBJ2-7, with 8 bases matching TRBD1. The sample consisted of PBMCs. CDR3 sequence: CSVERPRGQKYEQYF. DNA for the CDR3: TGCAGCGTTGAGCGCCCCAGGGGGCAGAAGTACGAGCAGTACTTC.